This entry lists 18 T cell receptor beta chains sequenced from one sample in a study of CD8+CD57+ T cells in acquired aplastic anemia. The TCR beta profiling, which covered VDJ combination and CDR3 sequence, was carried out using genomic DNA as the template. One entry per CDR3 protein, called by TCRdb with MiXCR from the reads. The table has approximately 170,000 distinct CDR3 sequences, 60% to 70% seen once. Sample: sorted CD4+, CD8+, or CD8+CD57+ T cells (not recorded which) from PBMCs. The receptors shown here come from a human donor in good health.

The chain uses TRBV7-9 and TRBJ1-6; D unclear. Germline V CDR1 and CDR2: SEHNR, FQNEAQ (reference sequence). The CDR3 has 15 residues. V dropped 0 bases and J dropped 9 bases, with 12 bases sitting between them. CDR3 bases: TGTGCCAGCAGCTTAGCTTATTTGGCCGGTTCACCCCTCCACTTT. It specifies CASSLAYLAGSPLHF.

This clonotype was detected ten times or more. The chain recombines TRBV4-3 with TRBJ1-2; TRBD1 matches at 9 bases. This CDR3 has 17 residues. Germline lookup yields CDR1 LGHNA and CDR2 YSLEER. With 0 bases clipped from V and 4 bases from J, the junction kept 9 bases outside the gene matches. The CDR3 region has the DNA TGCGCCAGCAGCCAAGAACTGTTGGGACAGGGAACCTATGGCTACACCTTC. It specifies CASSQELLGQGTYGYTF.

This clonotype has ten or more counts. CDR3 protein: CSVEPDRGRSETQYF. CDR3 DNA: TGCAGCGTTGAACCCGACAGGGGGCGGTCAGAGACCCAGTACTTC. V usage is TRBV29-1 and J usage is TRBJ2-5; 10 nucleotides match TRBD1. Germline CDR1 reads SQVTM; CDR2 reads ANQGSEA. The trim removed 2 bases at V and 4 bases at J, leaving 7 bases unmatched. The CDR3 totals 15 residues. Supplemented by reference TRBV29-1 and TRBJ2-5, the full variable domain reads SAVISQKPSRDICQRGTSLTIQCQVDSQVTMMFWYRQQPGQSLTLIATANQGSEATYESGFVIDKFPISRPNLTFSTLTVSNMSPEDSSIYLCSVEPDRGRSETQYFGPGTRLLVL.

The rearrangement joins TRBV6-2 or TRBV6-3 to TRBJ2-7; TRBD1 aligns across 9 bases. The CDR3 is 14 residues long. Germline CDR1 and CDR2: MNHEY and SVGEGT. V lost 5 bases to trimming and J lost 6 bases; unmatched junction nucleotides: 8. CDR3 in DNA: TGTGCCAGCAGTATCTCCGGGACAGGGCTCGAGCAGTACTTC. This sequence encodes CASSISGTGLEQYF.

Concerning this clonotype itself: Mismatch with germline at one junction end may stem from a read error. V usage is TRBV7-9 and J usage is TRBJ1-2; no firm D call. The CDR3 is made up of 13 amino acids. Germline CDR1 SEHNR, CDR2 FQNEAQ (reference sequence). The DNA of the CDR3 is TGTGCCAGCAGTTTAGCCGGCTCCTATGGCTACACCTTC. This translates into CASSLAGSYGYTF.

The rearrangement links TRBV15 to TRBJ2-7, with D perhaps TRBD2 (6 bases). CDR1 and CDR2 (germline): LNHNV, YYDKDF (reference sequence). V was clipped by 3 bases and J by 2 bases, with 11 bases between them. The CDR3 has 14 amino acids. CDR3 sequence reads: CATSSGTSAYEQYF. CDR3 coding DNA: TGTGCCACCAGCAGTGGGACTTCCGCCTACGAGCAGTACTTC. Based on the CDR3 plus reference TRBV15 and TRBJ2-7, the full variable domain is DAMVIQNPRYQVTQFGKPVTLSCSQTLNHNVMYWYQQKSSQAPKLLFHYYDKDFNNEADTPDNFQSRRPNTSFCFLDIRSPGLGDTAMYLCATSSGTSAYEQYFGPGTRLTVT.

The gene calls are TRBV7-9 and TRBJ2-5; 9 bases are a match to TRBD1. V trimming: 6 bases; J trimming: 7 bases; junction bases outside the gene matches: 21. CDR3 length: 18 amino acids. Germline V lookup: CDR1 SEHNR, CDR2 FQNEAQ (reference sequence). CDR3 residues: CASSEIGPRDRDYVTQYF. In nucleotides, the CDR3 is TGTGCCAGCAGTGAAATCGGCCCCAGGGACAGGGACTACGTGACCCAGTACTTC.

This clonotype was seen only once. V and J are TRBV20-1 and TRBJ2-1, with 7 bases fitting TRBD2. J lost 0 bases, V lost 0 bases, and 8 bases had no gene match. The CDR3 length is 17 residues. Germline V gives CDR1 DFQATT, CDR2 SNEGSKA (reference sequence). The CDR3 spells CSARDPGGGGSYNEQFF. The CDR3 DNA is TGCAGTGCTAGAGATCCGGGCGGGGGAGGCTCCTACAATGAGCAGTTCTTC.

J is TRBJ2-7 and V is TRBV5-1; the match to TRBD1 covers 10 bases. There are 16 residues in the CDR3. The junction had 4 bases not matched to a gene; V was cut back by 0 bases and J by 1 base. In germline, CDR1 is SGHRS, CDR2 YFSETQ. The DNA of the CDR3 is TGCGCCAGCAGCTTGGCGACAGGGGGCAGGTCCTACGAGCAGTACTTC. The encoded protein is CASSLATGGRSYEQYF.

This clonotype appeared a single time. The genes are TRBV20-1 and TRBJ1-5; tentatively, D is TRBD1 (5 bases). Germline lookup yields CDR1 DFQATT and CDR2 SNEGSKA (reference sequence). This CDR3 comprises 14 residues. V gave up 6 bases and J gave up 4 bases, with 16 bases separating them. CDR3 in DNA: TGCAGTGCCTCCCAGGGACCCATAAATCAGCCCCAGCATTTT. Protein: CSASQGPINQPQHF.

V and J are TRBV7-6 and TRBJ1-4, with D perhaps matching TRBD1 (5 bases). Germline loops: CDR1 SGHVS, CDR2 FNYEAQ. This CDR3 spans 14 amino acids. The V and J ends lost 4 bases and 7 bases respectively, with 13 bases between them. The DNA of the CDR3 is TGTGCCAGCAGCTCACGACAGACAGCTGAAAAACTGTTTTTT. Translation: CASSSRQTAEKLFF.

A few counts support this clonotype. The CDR3 loop reads CASSIEGYSNQPQHF. CDR3 nucleotides: TGTGCCAGTAGTATAGAAGGGTATAGCAATCAGCCCCAGCATTTT. This chain joins TRBV19 and TRBJ1-5; D not resolved. CDR3 length: 15 residues. Germline V CDR1 and CDR2: LNHDA, SQIVND (reference sequence). Trimming removed 0 bases at V and 0 bases at J, with 6 bases between.

This clonotype was observed once. V gene TRBV25-1 combines with J gene TRBJ2-3; no firm D call. The CDR3 loop spans 11 amino acids. Trimming removed 8 bases from V and 6 bases from J, with 9 bases in between. CDR1 MGHDK and CDR2 SYGVNS come from the germline V gene. CDR3 sequence reads: CASGTTDTQYF. CDR3 sequence (DNA): TGTGCCAGCGGTACTACTGATACGCAGTATTTT.

V gene TRBV20-1 combines with J gene TRBJ2-7, with D perhaps TRBD1 (5 bases). Trimming cost V 3 bases and J 6 bases, with 12 bases left between them. The CDR3 spans 12 residues. The germline V gene encodes CDR1 DFQATT and CDR2 SNEGSKA (reference sequence). The CDR3 coding sequence is TGCAGTGCTAGGCCAACAGGTGTCGAGCAGTACTTC. Its translation is CSARPTGVEQYF.

The J gene is TRBJ1-1, the V gene TRBV19; D is uncertain. V was pared by 1 base and J by 1 base, with 4 bases between. CDR3 length equals 13 residues. The germline V gene has CDR1 LNHDA and CDR2 SQIVND (reference sequence). The CDR3 reads CASSIVRNTEAFF. CDR3 nucleotides: TGTGCCAGTAGTATAGTTCGGAACACTGAAGCTTTCTTT.

This sequence joins TRBV7-2 and TRBJ2-3, with no clear D. The length of the CDR3 is 15 residues. Trimming removed 4 bases at V and 0 bases at J, with 11 bases between. CDR1 and CDR2 from the germline V gene are SGHTA and FQGNSA. The CDR3 bases are TGTGCCAGCAGCTCCCAGTTAGCTAGCACAGATACGCAGTATTTT. Encoded protein: CASSSQLASTDTQYF.

The chain is built from TRBV7-9 and TRBJ2-5, with 7 bases identical to TRBD2. The V gene's germline CDR1 is SEHNR and CDR2 FQNEAQ (reference sequence). This CDR3 spans 18 amino acids. The ends lost 0 bases at V and 5 bases at J; junction bases unmatched: 15. Here the CDR3 DNA reads TGTGCCAGCAGCTTAGCCCTAGCGGAACTCAACCCGGGGGAGACCCAGTACTTC. Its protein is CASSLALAELNPGETQYF.

This clonotype was found many times. This chain uses TRBV9 with TRBJ2-1; TRBD2 matches 9 bases. With 6 bases clipped from V and 7 bases from J, the junction kept 5 bases outside the gene matches. Germline loops: CDR1 SGDLS, CDR2 YYNGEE. This CDR3 has 13 amino acids. For the CDR3, the DNA is TGTGCCAGCAAGGGGCTAGCGGGGAATGAGCAGTTCTTC. Amino acid sequence: CASKGLAGNEQFF. Together with reference TRBV9 and TRBJ2-1, the CDR3 gives the full variable domain: DSGVTQTPKHLITATGQRVTLRCSPRSGDLSVYWYQQSLDQGLQFLIQYYNGEERAKGNILERFSAQQFPDLHSELNLSSLELGDSALYFCASKGLAGNEQFFGPGTRLTVL.